This TCR beta chain was captured by sequencing in a study of T cell repertoires in cytomegalovirus infection (dated by TCRdb to the late 2010s). As for the study more broadly: Peptide stimulations targeted recently identified HLA-C-restricted CMV epitopes, whose presentation resists viral immunomodulation, together with well-studied HLA-B-restricted epitopes. Donor HLA type was relevant to the analysis, as public TCR beta signatures indicated carriage of CMV infection together with the matching HLA type.

There are a few counts of this clonotype. The target of this receptor is not known. No per-base quality is available; no much larger clone lies one base away. Reading the label with the study, this specimen's treatment or condition is: in vitro stimulation with specific CMV peptide epitopes to enrich CMV-specific T cells. Sequencing took place on an Illumina HiSeq 1500. The raw public reads went through TCRdb reprocessing: fastp at Q25, MiXCR clone calling, in-frame beta chains kept. Identical CDR3 protein sequences are pooled into one entry, listed with their most common genes and DNA. Within this sample are over 250,000 distinct CDR3 sequences, with about 20% of them counted one time only. The ten biggest clones cover around 20% of the sample. Broader findings and caveats from the paper: In the ex vivo response, HLA-C-restricted CMV-specific TCR beta clonotypes were dominant, and in two of eight donors the single most frequent clonotype came from this HLA-C-restricted group. In both this cohort and an independent cohort of several hundred donors, the cumulative frequency of public TCR beta family members distinguished carriers of CMV infection plus the relevant HLA type.

The clonotype comes from a human donor in good health (CMV status not recorded). Some clones in this sample may be carry-over from other donors' samples. This specimen consisted of cultured PBMCs, obtained from culture after CMV antigen stimulation.

The CDR3 protein: CASGAGGPLQYF. The sequence in DNA is TGTGCCAGCGGCGCGGGAGGTCCCCTTCAGTACTTC. The sequence is built from TRBV6-2 or TRBV6-3 and TRBJ2-4, with 8 central nucleotides matching TRBD2. The CDR3 has 12 amino acids, counting the end cysteine and phenylalanine. Only the CDR3 DNA stays, 36 bases, in frame from base 1. V is pruned by 8 bases and J by 11 bases, leaving 8 bases of the junction without a gene match. CDR1 and CDR2, per the germline V gene, are MNHEY and SVGEGT.